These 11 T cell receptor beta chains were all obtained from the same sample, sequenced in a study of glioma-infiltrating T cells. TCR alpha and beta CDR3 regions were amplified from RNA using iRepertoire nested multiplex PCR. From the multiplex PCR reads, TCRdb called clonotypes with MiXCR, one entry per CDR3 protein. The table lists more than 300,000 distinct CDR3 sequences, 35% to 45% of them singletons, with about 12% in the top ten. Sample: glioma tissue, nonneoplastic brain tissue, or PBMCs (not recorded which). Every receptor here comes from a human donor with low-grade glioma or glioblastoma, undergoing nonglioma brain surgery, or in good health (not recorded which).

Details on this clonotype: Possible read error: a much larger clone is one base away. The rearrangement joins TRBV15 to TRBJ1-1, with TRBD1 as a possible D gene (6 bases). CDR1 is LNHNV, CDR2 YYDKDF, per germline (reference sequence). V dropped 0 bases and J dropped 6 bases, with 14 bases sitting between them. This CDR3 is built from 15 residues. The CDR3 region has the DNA TGTGCCACCAGCAGAGACCTAACAGGGATGGCTGAAGCTTTCTTT. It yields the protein CATSRDLTGMAEAFF.

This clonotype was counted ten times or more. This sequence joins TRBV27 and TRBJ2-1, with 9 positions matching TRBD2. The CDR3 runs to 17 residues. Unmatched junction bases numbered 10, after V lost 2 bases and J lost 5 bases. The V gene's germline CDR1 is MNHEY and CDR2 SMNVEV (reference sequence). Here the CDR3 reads CASSLIGFGLANNEQFF. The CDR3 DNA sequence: TGTGCCAGCAGTTTAATTGGGTTTGGACTAGCGAACAATGAGCAGTTCTTC.

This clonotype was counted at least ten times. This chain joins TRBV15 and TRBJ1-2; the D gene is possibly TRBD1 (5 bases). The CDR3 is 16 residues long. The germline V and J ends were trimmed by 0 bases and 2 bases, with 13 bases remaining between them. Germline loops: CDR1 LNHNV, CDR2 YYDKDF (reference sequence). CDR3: CATSREPGARNYGYTF. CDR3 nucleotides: TGTGCCACCAGCAGAGAGCCCGGGGCGCGAAACTATGGCTACACCTTC.

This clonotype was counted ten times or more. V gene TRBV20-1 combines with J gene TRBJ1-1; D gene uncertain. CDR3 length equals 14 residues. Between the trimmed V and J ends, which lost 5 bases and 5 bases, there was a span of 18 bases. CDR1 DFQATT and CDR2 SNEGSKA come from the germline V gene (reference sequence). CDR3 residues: CSAYEPQGRTEAFF. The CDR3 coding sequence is TGCAGTGCTTACGAACCCCAAGGAAGGACTGAAGCTTTCTTT.

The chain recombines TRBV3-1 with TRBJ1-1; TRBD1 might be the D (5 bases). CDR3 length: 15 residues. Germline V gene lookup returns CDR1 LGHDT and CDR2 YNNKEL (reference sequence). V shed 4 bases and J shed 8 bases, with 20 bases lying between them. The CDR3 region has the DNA TGTGCCAGCAGCCCCTCGGGGGAGGGTCCTTTGGAAGCTTTCTTT. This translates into CASSPSGEGPLEAFF.

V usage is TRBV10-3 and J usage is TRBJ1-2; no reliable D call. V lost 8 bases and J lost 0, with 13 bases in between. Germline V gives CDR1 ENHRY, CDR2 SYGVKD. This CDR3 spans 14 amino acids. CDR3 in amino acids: CAILGQESNYGYTF. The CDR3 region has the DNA TGTGCCATCCTTGGGCAGGAGTCTAACTATGGCTACACCTTC.

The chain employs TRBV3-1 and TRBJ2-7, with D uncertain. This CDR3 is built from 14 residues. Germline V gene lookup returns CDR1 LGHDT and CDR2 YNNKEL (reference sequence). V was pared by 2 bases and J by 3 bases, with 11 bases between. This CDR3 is CASSQSAGDYEQYF. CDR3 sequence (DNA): TGTGCCAGCAGCCAATCTGCTGGGGACTACGAGCAGTACTTC.

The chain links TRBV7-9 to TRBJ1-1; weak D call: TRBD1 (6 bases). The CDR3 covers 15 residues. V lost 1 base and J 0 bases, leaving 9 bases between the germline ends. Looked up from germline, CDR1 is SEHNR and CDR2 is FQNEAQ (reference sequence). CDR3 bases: TGTGCCAGCAGCTTAGGAGGGACACTGAACACTGAAGCTTTCTTT. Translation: CASSLGGTLNTEAFF.

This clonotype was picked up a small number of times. CDR3 loop: CASTGLAGVVGELFF. DNA of the CDR3: TGTGCCAGCACGGGACTAGCGGGAGTGGTCGGGGAGCTGTTTTTT. This rearrangement joins TRBV28 to TRBJ2-2; 14 bases are shared with TRBD2. There are 15 residues in the CDR3. V shed 7 bases, J shed 7 bases, and the junction held 5 bases outside the gene matches. Germline V lookup: CDR1 MDHEN, CDR2 SYDVKM.

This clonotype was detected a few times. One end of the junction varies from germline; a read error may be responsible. DNA of the CDR3: TGTGCCAGCAGCCCAAGACTAGCGGGAGGCGTTACAAGCTTC. It encodes CASSPRLAGGVTSF. The chain links TRBV7-9 to TRBJ2-1; 13 bases are a match to TRBD2. The CDR3 covers 14 residues. Germline V CDR1 and CDR2: SEHNR, FQNEAQ (reference sequence).

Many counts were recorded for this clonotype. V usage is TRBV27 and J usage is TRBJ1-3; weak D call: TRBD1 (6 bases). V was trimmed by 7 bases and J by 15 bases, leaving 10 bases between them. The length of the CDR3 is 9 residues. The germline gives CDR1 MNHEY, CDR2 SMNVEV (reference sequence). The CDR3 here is CASKNRAYF. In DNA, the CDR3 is TGTGCCAGCAAAAACAGGGCATATTTT.